This TCR beta chain was captured by sequencing in a study of CXCR3-negative and CXCR3-positive naive CD8 T cells. To note about this clonotype: The antigen is not known.

The germline V gene encodes CDR1 SGHAT and CDR2 FQDESV (reference sequence). The CDR3 has 15 residues. Libraries were UMI-labeled 5' RACE TRB cDNA. TCRdb re-called the 5' RACE reads; one entry per CDR3 protein, DNA not given. The repertoire shows 50,000 to 70,000 distinct CDR3 sequences; the top ten hold approximately 0.5%. Overall study results and limits: CXCR3-positive naive cells carried more hydrophobic TRB CDR3s than CXCR3-negative ones. With respect to TRBV-TRBJ usage, naive CXCR3-negative and CXCR3-positive cells were similar; memory differed. Memory CD8+ cells had much lower diversity, and both naive subsets had comparably high diversity.

This clonotype was obtained from a human donor in good health. Some clones in this sample may be carry-over from other donors' samples. The chain uses TRBV11-1 and TRBJ2-7; the TCRdb call, TRBD1, lacks DNA for checking. The specimen sequenced was naive CXCR3+ CD8+ T cells from blood. As for subset: CD45RO-CCR7+CD27+CD95- naive CD8+ T cells expressing CXCR3 (TNR3+). The chain's CDR3 is CASSTVDDRDYEQYF.